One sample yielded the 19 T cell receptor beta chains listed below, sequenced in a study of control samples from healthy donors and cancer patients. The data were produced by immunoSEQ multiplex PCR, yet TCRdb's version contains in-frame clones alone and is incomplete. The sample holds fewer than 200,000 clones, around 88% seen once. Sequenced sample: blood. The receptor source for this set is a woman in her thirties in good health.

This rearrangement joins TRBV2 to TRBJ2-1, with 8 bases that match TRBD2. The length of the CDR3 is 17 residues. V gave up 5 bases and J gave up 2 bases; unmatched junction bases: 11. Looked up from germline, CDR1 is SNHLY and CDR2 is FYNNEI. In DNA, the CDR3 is TGTGCCAGCAGTAACCGGGGAGCGGGAGTCCCCTACAATGAGCAGTTCTTC. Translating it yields CASSNRGAGVPYNEQFF.

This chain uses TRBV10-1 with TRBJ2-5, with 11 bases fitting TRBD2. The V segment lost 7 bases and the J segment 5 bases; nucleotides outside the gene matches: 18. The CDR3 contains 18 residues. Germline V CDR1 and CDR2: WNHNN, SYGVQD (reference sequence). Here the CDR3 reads CASTRYSGRAILWETQYF. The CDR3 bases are TGCGCCAGCACTCGATATAGCGGGAGGGCGATCCTGTGGGAGACCCAGTACTTC.

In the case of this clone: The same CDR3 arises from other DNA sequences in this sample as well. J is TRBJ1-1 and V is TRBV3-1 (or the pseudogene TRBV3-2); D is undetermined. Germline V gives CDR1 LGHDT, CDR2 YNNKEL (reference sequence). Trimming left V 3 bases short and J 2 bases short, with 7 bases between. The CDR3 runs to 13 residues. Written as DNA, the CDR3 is TGTGCCAGCAGCCAGTCAGCCAACACTGAAGCTTTCTTT. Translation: CASSQSANTEAFF.

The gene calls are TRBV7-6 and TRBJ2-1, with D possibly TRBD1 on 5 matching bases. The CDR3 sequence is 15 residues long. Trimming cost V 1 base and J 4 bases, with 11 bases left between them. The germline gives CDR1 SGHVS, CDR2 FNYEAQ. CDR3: CASSLEPDRYNEQFF. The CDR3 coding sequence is TGTGCCAGCAGCTTAGAACCCGACAGATACAATGAGCAGTTCTTC.

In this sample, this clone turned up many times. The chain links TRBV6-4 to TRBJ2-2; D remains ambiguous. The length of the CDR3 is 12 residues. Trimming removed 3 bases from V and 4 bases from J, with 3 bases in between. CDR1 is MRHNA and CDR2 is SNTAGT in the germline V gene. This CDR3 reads CASSEGTGELFF. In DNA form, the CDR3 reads TGTGCCAGCAGTGAGGGCACCGGGGAGCTGTTTTTT.

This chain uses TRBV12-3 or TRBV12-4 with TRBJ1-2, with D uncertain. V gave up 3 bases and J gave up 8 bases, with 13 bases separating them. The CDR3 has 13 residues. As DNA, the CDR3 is TGTGCCAGCAGTTTCGGCACGGTCTACGGCTACACCTTC. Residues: CASSFGTVYGYTF.

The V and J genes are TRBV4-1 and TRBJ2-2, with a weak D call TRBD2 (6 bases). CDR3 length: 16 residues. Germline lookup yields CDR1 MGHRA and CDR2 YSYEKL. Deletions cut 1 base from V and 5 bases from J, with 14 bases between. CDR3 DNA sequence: TGCGCCAGCAGCCAAGTTAGGCAGGGAGGTACCGGGGAGCTGTTTTTT. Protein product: CASSQVRQGGTGELFF.

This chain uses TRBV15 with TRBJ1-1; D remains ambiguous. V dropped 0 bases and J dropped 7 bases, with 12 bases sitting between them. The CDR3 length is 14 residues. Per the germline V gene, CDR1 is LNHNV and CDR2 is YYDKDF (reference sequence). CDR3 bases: TGTGCCACCAGCAGAGAAGGACGAGCTGGTGAAGCTTTCTTT. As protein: CATSREGRAGEAFF.

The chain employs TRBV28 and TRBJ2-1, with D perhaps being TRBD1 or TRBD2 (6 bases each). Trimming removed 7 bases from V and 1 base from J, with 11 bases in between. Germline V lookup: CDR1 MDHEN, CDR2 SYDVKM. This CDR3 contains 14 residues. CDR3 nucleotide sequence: TGTGCCAGCATAAGGGGGGCATCCTACAATGAGCAGTTCTTC. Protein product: CASIRGASYNEQFF. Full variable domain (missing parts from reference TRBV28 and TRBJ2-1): DVKVTQSSRYLVKRTGEKVFLECVQDMDHENMFWYRQDPGLGLRLIYFSYDVKMKEKGDIPEGYSVSREKKERFSLILESASTNQTSMYLCASIRGASYNEQFFGPGTRLTVL.

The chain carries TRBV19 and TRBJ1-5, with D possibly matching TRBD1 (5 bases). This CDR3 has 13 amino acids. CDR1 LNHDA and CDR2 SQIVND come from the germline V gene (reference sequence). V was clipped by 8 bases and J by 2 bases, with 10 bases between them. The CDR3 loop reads CASGGTRNQPQHF. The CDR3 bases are TGTGCCAGTGGGGGGACTCGCAATCAGCCCCAGCATTTT. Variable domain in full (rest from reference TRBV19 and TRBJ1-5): DGGITQSPKYLFRKEGQNVTLSCEQNLNHDAMYWYRQDPGQGLRLIYYSQIVNDFQKGDIAEGYSVSREKKESFPLTVTSAQKNPTAFYLCASGGTRNQPQHFGDGTRLSIL.

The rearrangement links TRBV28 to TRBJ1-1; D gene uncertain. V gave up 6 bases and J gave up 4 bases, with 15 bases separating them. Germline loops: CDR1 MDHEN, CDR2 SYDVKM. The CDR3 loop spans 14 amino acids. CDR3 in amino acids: CASSPDKVLTEAFF. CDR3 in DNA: TGTGCCAGCAGCCCTGACAAGGTCCTCACTGAAGCTTTCTTT. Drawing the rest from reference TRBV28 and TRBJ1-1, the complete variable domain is DVKVTQSSRYLVKRTGEKVFLECVQDMDHENMFWYRQDPGLGLRLIYFSYDVKMKEKGDIPEGYSVSREKKERFSLILESASTNQTSMYLCASSPDKVLTEAFFGQGTRLTVV.

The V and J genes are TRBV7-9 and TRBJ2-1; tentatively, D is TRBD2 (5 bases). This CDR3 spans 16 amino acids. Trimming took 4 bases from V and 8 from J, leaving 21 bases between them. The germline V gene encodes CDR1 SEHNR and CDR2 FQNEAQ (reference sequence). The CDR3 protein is CASSWPGPYVGDEQFF. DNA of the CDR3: TGTGCCAGCAGCTGGCCAGGACCCTACGTGGGAGATGAGCAGTTCTTC.

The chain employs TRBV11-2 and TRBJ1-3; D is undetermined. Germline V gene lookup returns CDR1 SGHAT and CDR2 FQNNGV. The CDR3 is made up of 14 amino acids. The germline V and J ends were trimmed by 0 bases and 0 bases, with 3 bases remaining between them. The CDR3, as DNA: TGTGCCAGCAGCTTAGAAATCTCTGGAAACACCATATATTTT. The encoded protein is CASSLEISGNTIYF. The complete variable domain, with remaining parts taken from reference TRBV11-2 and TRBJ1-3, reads EAGVAQSPRYKIIEKRQSVAFWCNPISGHATLYWYQQILGQGPKLLIQFQNNGVVDDSQLPKDRFSAERLKGVDSTLKIQPAKLEDSAVYLCASSLEISGNTIYFGEGSWLTVV.

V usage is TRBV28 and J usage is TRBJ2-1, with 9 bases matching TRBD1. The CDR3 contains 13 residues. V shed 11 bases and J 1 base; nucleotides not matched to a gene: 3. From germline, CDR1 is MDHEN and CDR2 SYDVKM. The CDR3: CAYGQGSYNEQFF. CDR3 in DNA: TGTGCCTATGGACAGGGGTCCTACAATGAGCAGTTCTTC.

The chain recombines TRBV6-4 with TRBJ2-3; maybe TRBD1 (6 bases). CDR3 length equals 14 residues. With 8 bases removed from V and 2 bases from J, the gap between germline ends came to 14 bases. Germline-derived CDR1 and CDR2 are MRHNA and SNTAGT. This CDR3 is CASATGPSTDTQYF. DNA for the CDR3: TGTGCCAGCGCGACAGGCCCTTCCACAGATACGCAGTATTTT.

CDR3 sequence (DNA): TGTGCCAGCAGTTTTCGGGGACGGAGGGGAACTGAAGCTTTCTTT. This codes for CASSFRGRRGTEAFF. The chain links TRBV27 to TRBJ1-1, with D possibly matching TRBD1 (5 bases). The germline CDR1 and CDR2 sequences are MNHEY and SMNVEV (reference sequence). This CDR3 is 15 amino acids long. V was cut by 3 bases and J by 5 bases, with 16 bases left in between.

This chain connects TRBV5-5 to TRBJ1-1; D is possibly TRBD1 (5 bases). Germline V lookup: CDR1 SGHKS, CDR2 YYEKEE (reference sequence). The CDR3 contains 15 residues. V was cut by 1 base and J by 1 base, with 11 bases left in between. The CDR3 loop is CASSLLDGGNTEAFF. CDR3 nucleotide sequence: TGTGCCAGCAGCTTGCTAGATGGGGGGAACACTGAAGCTTTCTTT.

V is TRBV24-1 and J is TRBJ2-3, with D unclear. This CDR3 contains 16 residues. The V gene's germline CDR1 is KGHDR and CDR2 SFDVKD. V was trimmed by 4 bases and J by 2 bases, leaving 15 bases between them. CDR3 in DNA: TGTGCCACCAGTGACACCAACGTAGGGCCCACAGATACGCAGTATTTT. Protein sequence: CATSDTNVGPTDTQYF.

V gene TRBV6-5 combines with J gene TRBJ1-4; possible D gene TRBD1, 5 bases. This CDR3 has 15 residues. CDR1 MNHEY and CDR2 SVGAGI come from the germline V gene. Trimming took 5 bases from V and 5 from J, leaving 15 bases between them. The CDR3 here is CASSRQTVVNEKLFF. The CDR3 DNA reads TGTGCCAGCAGTCGACAGACAGTAGTGAATGAAAAACTGTTTTTT.